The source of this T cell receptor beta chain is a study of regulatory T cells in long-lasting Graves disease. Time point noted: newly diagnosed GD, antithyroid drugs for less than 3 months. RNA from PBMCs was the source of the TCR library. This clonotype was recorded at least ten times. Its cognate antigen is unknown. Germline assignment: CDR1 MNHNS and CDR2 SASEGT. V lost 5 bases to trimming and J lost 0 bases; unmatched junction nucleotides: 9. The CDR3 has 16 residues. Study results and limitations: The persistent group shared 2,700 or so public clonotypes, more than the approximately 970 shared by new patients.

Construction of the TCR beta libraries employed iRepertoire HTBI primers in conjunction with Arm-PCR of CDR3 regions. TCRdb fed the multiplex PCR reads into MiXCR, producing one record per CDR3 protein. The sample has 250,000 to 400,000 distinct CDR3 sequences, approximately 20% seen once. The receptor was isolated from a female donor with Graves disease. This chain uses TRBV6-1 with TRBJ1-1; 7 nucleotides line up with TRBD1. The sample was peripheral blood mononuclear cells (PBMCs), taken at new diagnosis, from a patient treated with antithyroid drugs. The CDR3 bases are TGTGCCAGCAGTCACCCGGCGGGGACAGTGAACACTGAAGCTTTCTTT. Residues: CASSHPAGTVNTEAFF.